The 31 T cell receptor beta chains below all came from one sample that was sequenced in a study of cytomegalovirus exposure and HLA in healthy donors. Some clones are missing from TCRdb's copy, which holds only in-frame ones; the method was immunoSEQ multiplex PCR. The data show about 120,000 clones, with more than 70% seen just once and about 1.8% held by the top ten. The sample taken for sequencing was PBMCs. The receptors here all came from a man between 18 and 35 years old in good health and CMV-seronegative.

This chain joins TRBV5-1 and TRBJ2-7; tentatively, D is TRBD2 (7 bases). The CDR3 length is 16 residues. With 4 bases removed from V and 3 bases from J, the gap between germline ends came to 20 bases. Germline loops: CDR1 SGHRS, CDR2 YFSETQ. The CDR3 DNA reads TGCGCCAGCAGCCAGGGAGGGGGGGCTACTTACTACGAGCAGTACTTC. Translating gives CASSQGGGATYYEQYF.

The genes are TRBV11-3 and TRBJ2-1; possibly TRBD1 for D (5 bases). Trimming took 8 bases from V and 4 from J, leaving 18 bases between them. The CDR3 contains 15 residues. From germline, CDR1 is SGHNT and CDR2 YENEEA. CDR3 bases: TGTGCCAGCGGCAACGACAGTTACTTTTACAATGAGCAGTTCTTC. This codes for CASGNDSYFYNEQFF.

The sample holds a few counts of this clone. V usage is TRBV11-2 and J usage is TRBJ1-1; tentatively, D is TRBD1 (5 bases). This CDR3 spans 13 amino acids. V shed 1 base and J shed 6 bases, with 9 bases lying between them. CDR1 is SGHAT, CDR2 FQNNGV, per germline. In DNA form, the CDR3 reads TGTGCCAGCAGCTTAGCAGGGTCCGCTGAAGCTTTCTTT. It translates to CASSLAGSAEAFF.

This clone was seen once. The chain recombines TRBV13 with TRBJ2-7, with 10 bases that match TRBD2. The J segment lost 1 base and the V segment lost 6 bases, leaving 9 bases of the junction unmatched. The CDR3 is 16 amino acids. CDR1 PRHDT and CDR2 FYEKMQ come from the germline V gene (reference sequence). CDR3 DNA: TGTGCCAGCAGGCGCACGGGACTAGCGCGATCCTACGAGCAGTACTTC. It codes for CASRRTGLARSYEQYF.

The chain joins TRBV5-1 to TRBJ2-7; a possible D gene is TRBD1 (6 bases). V dropped 4 bases and J dropped 2 bases, with 10 bases sitting between them. Germline CDR1 SGHRS, CDR2 YFSETQ. CDR3 length: 13 amino acids. The CDR3 DNA follows: TGCGCCAGCAGCCCAGGGGTCACCTACGAGCAGTACTTC. This codes for CASSPGVTYEQYF.

The chain couples TRBV7-6 to TRBJ2-7, with 7 bases aligning to TRBD1. The CDR3 has 18 amino acids. Trimming cost V 1 base and J 0 bases; bases outside gene matches: 12. Per the germline V gene, CDR1 is SGHVS and CDR2 is FNYEAQ. CDR3 nucleotides: TGTGCCAGCAGCTTAGTTCAGATCCCGGGACAGAGCTCCTACGAGCAGTACTTC. This sequence encodes CASSLVQIPGQSSYEQYF. Full variable domain (missing parts from reference TRBV7-6 and TRBJ2-7): GAGVSQSPRYKVTKRGQDVALRCDPISGHVSLYWYRQALGQGPEFLTYFNYEAQQDKSGLPNDRFSAERPEGSISTLTIQRTEQRDSAMYRCASSLVQIPGQSSYEQYFGPGTRLTVT.

The V and J genes are TRBV6-1 and TRBJ1-5, with TRBD1 as a possible D gene (5 bases). This CDR3 is 15 amino acids long. Germline CDR1 and CDR2: MNHNS and SASEGT. The germline V and J ends were trimmed by 7 bases and 2 bases, with 15 bases remaining between them. The CDR3 coding sequence is TGTGCCAGCACTGGGGACTGGTCAGGCAATCAGCCCCAGCATTTT. Its protein product is CASTGDWSGNQPQHF.

V gene TRBV28 combines with J gene TRBJ1-1; perhaps TRBD1 as D (5 bases). Trimming removed 3 bases from V and 7 bases from J, with 15 bases in between. Germline assignment: CDR1 MDHEN and CDR2 SYDVKM. The CDR3 has 14 amino acids. The chain's CDR3 is CASSFWGVMNEAFF. CDR3 nucleotide sequence: TGTGCCAGCAGTTTCTGGGGCGTAATGAATGAAGCTTTCTTT. The full variable domain, in which reference TRBV28 and TRBJ1-1 provide the parts outside the CDR3, is DVKVTQSSRYLVKRTGEKVFLECVQDMDHENMFWYRQDPGLGLRLIYFSYDVKMKEKGDIPEGYSVSREKKERFSLILESASTNQTSMYLCASSFWGVMNEAFFGQGTRLTVV.

V is TRBV6-6 and J is TRBJ1-3; 10 positions agree with TRBD1. The CDR3 sequence is 14 residues long. Germline loops: CDR1 MNHNY, CDR2 SVGAGI (reference sequence). V shed 7 bases and J 5 bases; nucleotides not matched to a gene: 5. CDR3: CASNAGQGRNTIYF. Here the CDR3 DNA reads TGTGCCAGCAATGCGGGACAGGGGAGAAACACCATATATTTT.

V usage is TRBV19 and J usage is TRBJ1-1; 8 bases are shared with TRBD1. The trim removed 5 bases at V and 5 bases at J, leaving 10 bases unmatched. Looked up from germline, CDR1 is LNHDA and CDR2 is SQIVND (reference sequence). This CDR3 spans 15 amino acids. The CDR3 sequence is CASSLRTGSETEAFF. CDR3 DNA sequence: TGTGCCAGTAGTCTGCGGACAGGGTCGGAAACTGAAGCTTTCTTT. The whole variable domain, filled in from reference TRBV19 and TRBJ1-1, reads DGGITQSPKYLFRKEGQNVTLSCEQNLNHDAMYWYRQDPGQGLRLIYYSQIVNDFQKGDIAEGYSVSREKKESFPLTVTSAQKNPTAFYLCASSLRTGSETEAFFGQGTRLTVV.

This chain links TRBV28 with TRBJ2-7, with 11 bases aligning to TRBD2. Germline CDR1 MDHEN, CDR2 SYDVKM. The CDR3 spans 16 residues. Losses at the gene ends were 5 bases for V and 9 bases for J; bases not matched to a gene: 15. The DNA for the CDR3 is TGTGCCAGCAGTGATCCCGGGACTAGCGGCCCGTCGGGGCAGTACTTC. It codes for CASSDPGTSGPSGQYF.

Written as DNA, the CDR3 is TGTGCCACCAGCAGAGATACAGGGTTATTAGGAAACACCATATATTTT. Translation: CATSRDTGLLGNTIYF. The rearrangement uses TRBV15 and TRBJ1-3; D may be TRBD1 (6 bases). Germline V gene lookup returns CDR1 LNHNV and CDR2 YYDKDF (reference sequence). The CDR3 extends over 16 amino acids. The ends were cut back, 0 bases at V and 4 bases at J, with 13 bases in the middle.

V usage is TRBV5-1 and J usage is TRBJ2-2, with D possibly TRBD2 on 5 matching bases. Looked up from germline, CDR1 is SGHRS and CDR2 is YFSETQ. The V end lost 5 bases, the J end lost 0 bases, and 11 bases lay between the germline ends. The CDR3 runs 15 residues. The DNA for the CDR3 is TGCGCCAGCAGTAGAACCGGGACGAACACCGGGGAGCTGTTTTTT. As protein: CASSRTGTNTGELFF. Drawing the rest from reference TRBV5-1 and TRBJ2-2, the complete variable domain is KAGVTQTPRYLIKTRGQQVTLSCSPISGHRSVSWYQQTPGQGLQFLFEYFSETQRNKGNFPGRFSGRQFSNSRSEMNVSTLELGDSALYLCASSRTGTNTGELFFGEGSRLTVL.

J is TRBJ2-4 and V is TRBV19, with D unresolved. This CDR3 region has 15 residues. Germline loops: CDR1 LNHDA, CDR2 SQIVND (reference sequence). Trimming shortened V by 4 bases and J by 0 bases, and 10 bases separated the two germline ends. This CDR3 is CASSRERLAKNIQYF. The CDR3 DNA follows: TGTGCCAGTAGTAGAGAGCGTCTAGCCAAAAACATTCAGTACTTC.

This chain uses TRBV4-3 with TRBJ1-2; the match to TRBD1 covers 7 bases. V shed 3 bases, J shed 4 bases, and the junction held 11 bases outside the gene matches. Looked up from germline, CDR1 is LGHNA and CDR2 is YSLEER. The CDR3 is 16 residues long. The CDR3 loop reads CASSQEHAGTVYGYTF. CDR3 DNA sequence: TGCGCCAGCAGCCAGGAACACGCCGGGACAGTCTATGGCTACACCTTC.

The chain employs TRBV28 and TRBJ2-3; D is perhaps TRBD1 (6 bases). The CDR3 length is 14 residues. Per germline, CDR1 MDHEN and CDR2 SYDVKM. The germline V and J ends were trimmed by 6 bases and 2 bases, with 12 bases remaining between them. Written as DNA, the CDR3 is TGTGCCAGCAGCGGGGACACAGACACAGATACGCAGTATTTT. Translating gives CASSGDTDTDTQYF.

This clone has only a few counts. J is TRBJ2-7 and V is TRBV28; tentative D call: TRBD2 (5 bases). The V gene lost 7 bases and the J gene lost 7 bases, with 17 bases spanning the gap. Germline V gene lookup returns CDR1 MDHEN and CDR2 SYDVKM. CDR3 length: 13 residues. The CDR3 sequence: CASTASWSGEQYF. DNA for the CDR3: TGTGCCAGCACCGCTAGTTGGTCGGGAGAGCAGTACTTC.

The V and J genes are TRBV7-9 and TRBJ2-5; D is perhaps TRBD1 (7 bases). V gave up 5 bases and J gave up 5 bases, with 12 bases separating them. This CDR3 has 13 amino acids. Germline lookup yields CDR1 SEHNR and CDR2 FQNEAQ (reference sequence). In nucleotides, the CDR3 is TGTGCCAGCAGCGCACAGGGGAGGGAGACCCAGTACTTC. This encodes CASSAQGRETQYF.

Of note for this clone: The junction shows a germline mismatch at one end, possibly a read error. The chain joins TRBV5-6 to TRBJ1-1; D gene ambiguous. The CDR3 totals 11 residues. Germline V gene sequence: CDR1 SGHDT, CDR2 YYEEEE. In DNA form, the CDR3 reads TGTGCCAGCAGCTTAACCCAGGAACTCGTCTTT. This encodes CASSLTQELVF. Combining the CDR3 with reference TRBV5-6 and TRBJ1-1 gives the whole variable domain DAGVTQSPTHLIKTRGQQVTLRCSPKSGHDTVSWYQQALGQGPQFIFQYYEEEERQRGNFPDRFSGHQFPNYSSELNVNALLLGDSALYLCASSLTQELVFGQGTRLTVV.

The chain links TRBV19 to TRBJ2-7; weak D call: TRBD2 (6 bases). V was clipped by 5 bases and J by 3 bases, with 11 bases between them. CDR1 and CDR2 (germline): LNHDA, SQIVND (reference sequence). This CDR3 spans 13 amino acids. CDR3 in DNA: TGTGCCAGTAGTTACGGCGGGAACTACGAGCAGTACTTC. It yields the protein CASSYGGNYEQYF.

This clone has just a few counts. V and J are TRBV5-6 and TRBJ1-1; D uncertain. The CDR3 runs to 14 residues. The V and J ends lost 0 bases and 5 bases respectively, with 11 bases between them. The germline V gene encodes CDR1 SGHDT and CDR2 YYEEEE. The CDR3 DNA reads TGTGCCAGCAGCTTGGGAGGGATGCGGACTGAAGCTTTCTTT. This sequence encodes CASSLGGMRTEAFF.

The chain uses TRBV30 and TRBJ2-5, with D unclear. V lost 3 bases and J lost 1, with 15 bases in between. Germline V gene lookup returns CDR1 GTSNPN and CDR2 SVGIG (reference sequence). This CDR3 spans 15 amino acids. The CDR3 protein is CAWSPSLFLQETQYF. As DNA, the CDR3 is TGTGCCTGGAGCCCCAGTCTGTTTCTCCAAGAGACCCAGTACTTC.

This chain joins TRBV28 and TRBJ1-1; 9 bases align to TRBD1. V lost 7 bases, J lost 4 bases, and 13 bases stayed unmatched. Germline CDR1 and CDR2: MDHEN and SYDVKM. The CDR3 is 16 residues long. The CDR3 reads CASINNVGTGSTEAFF. CDR3 sequence (DNA): TGTGCCAGCATTAACAATGTGGGGACAGGGAGCACTGAAGCTTTCTTT.

The V call is TRBV28, the J call TRBJ2-1; TRBD2 aligns across 7 bases. CDR3 length: 15 residues. Trimming cost V 2 bases and J 4 bases; bases outside gene matches: 5. CDR1 is MDHEN, CDR2 SYDVKM, per germline. The CDR3 DNA reads TGTGCCAGCAGTTTAAGCGGGATAGGGTACAATGAGCAGTTCTTC. This sequence encodes CASSLSGIGYNEQFF.

The chain joins TRBV21-1 to TRBJ2-7; TRBD2, the table's D call, lacks a check against the DNA. TRBV21-1 is described as a pseudogene. The CDR3 contains 19 residues. CDR3 nucleotides: TGTGCCAGCAGCAAAGCGCGGGGGACGGCGGCAACTAAATCCTACGAGCAGTACTTC. Its protein is CASSKARGTAATKSYEQYF.

The genes are TRBV10-3 and TRBJ1-2; 8 positions match TRBD1. The CDR3 has 15 residues. V dropped 3 bases and J dropped 0; count of bases not matched to a gene: 3. In germline, CDR1 is ENHRY, CDR2 SYGVKD. CDR3 protein: CAISEGTGANYGYTF. For the CDR3, the DNA is TGTGCCATCAGTGAAGGGACAGGCGCTAACTATGGCTACACCTTC.

The rearrangement uses TRBV11-2 and TRBJ2-7; no clear D. The V gene lost 1 base and the J gene lost 4 bases, with 5 bases spanning the gap. The germline gives CDR1 SGHAT, CDR2 FQNNGV. The CDR3 contains 12 residues. The CDR3 protein is CASSLGRYEQYF. The CDR3 coding sequence is TGTGCCAGCAGCTTAGGCAGATACGAGCAGTACTTC.

The rearrangement joins TRBV27 to TRBJ1-2; 7 nucleotides match TRBD1. Germline V CDR1 and CDR2: MNHEY, SMNVEV (reference sequence). J gave up 2 bases and V 5 bases, and 8 bases lay outside the gene matches. This CDR3 region has 15 residues. CDR3 DNA: TGTGCCAGCAGTCCCATCGCGGGACAGAACTATGGCTACACCTTC. Translation: CASSPIAGQNYGYTF.

In DNA form, the CDR3 reads TGTGCCAGCAGATCCACCCGGGAGGCTAACTATGGCTACACCTTC. Its protein is CASRSTREANYGYTF. This chain joins TRBV27 and TRBJ1-2; D gene uncertain. The CDR3 length is 15 residues. V lost 6 bases, J lost 0 bases, and 14 bases lay in between. Germline CDR1 is MNHEY and CDR2 is SMNVEV (reference sequence).

CDR3 bases: TGTGCCAGCAGCTTGGACAGGGCCCACGAGCAGTACTTC. Translated: CASSLDRAHEQYF. The rearrangement uses TRBV11-2 and TRBJ2-7; 8 bases map to TRBD1. CDR3 length: 13 residues. The J segment lost 5 bases and the V segment lost 3 bases, leaving 3 bases of the junction unmatched. The germline gives CDR1 SGHAT, CDR2 FQNNGV.

The chain links TRBV6-1 to TRBJ2-7, with 8 bases lining up with TRBD1. V trimming: 3 bases; J trimming: 12 bases; junction bases outside the gene matches: 13. CDR3 length equals 14 residues. Germline V gene sequence: CDR1 MNHNS, CDR2 SASEGT. This CDR3 reads CASSEAIRGRKTYF. The CDR3 nucleotides read TGTGCCAGCAGTGAGGCGATCAGGGGGCGGAAAACGTACTTC.